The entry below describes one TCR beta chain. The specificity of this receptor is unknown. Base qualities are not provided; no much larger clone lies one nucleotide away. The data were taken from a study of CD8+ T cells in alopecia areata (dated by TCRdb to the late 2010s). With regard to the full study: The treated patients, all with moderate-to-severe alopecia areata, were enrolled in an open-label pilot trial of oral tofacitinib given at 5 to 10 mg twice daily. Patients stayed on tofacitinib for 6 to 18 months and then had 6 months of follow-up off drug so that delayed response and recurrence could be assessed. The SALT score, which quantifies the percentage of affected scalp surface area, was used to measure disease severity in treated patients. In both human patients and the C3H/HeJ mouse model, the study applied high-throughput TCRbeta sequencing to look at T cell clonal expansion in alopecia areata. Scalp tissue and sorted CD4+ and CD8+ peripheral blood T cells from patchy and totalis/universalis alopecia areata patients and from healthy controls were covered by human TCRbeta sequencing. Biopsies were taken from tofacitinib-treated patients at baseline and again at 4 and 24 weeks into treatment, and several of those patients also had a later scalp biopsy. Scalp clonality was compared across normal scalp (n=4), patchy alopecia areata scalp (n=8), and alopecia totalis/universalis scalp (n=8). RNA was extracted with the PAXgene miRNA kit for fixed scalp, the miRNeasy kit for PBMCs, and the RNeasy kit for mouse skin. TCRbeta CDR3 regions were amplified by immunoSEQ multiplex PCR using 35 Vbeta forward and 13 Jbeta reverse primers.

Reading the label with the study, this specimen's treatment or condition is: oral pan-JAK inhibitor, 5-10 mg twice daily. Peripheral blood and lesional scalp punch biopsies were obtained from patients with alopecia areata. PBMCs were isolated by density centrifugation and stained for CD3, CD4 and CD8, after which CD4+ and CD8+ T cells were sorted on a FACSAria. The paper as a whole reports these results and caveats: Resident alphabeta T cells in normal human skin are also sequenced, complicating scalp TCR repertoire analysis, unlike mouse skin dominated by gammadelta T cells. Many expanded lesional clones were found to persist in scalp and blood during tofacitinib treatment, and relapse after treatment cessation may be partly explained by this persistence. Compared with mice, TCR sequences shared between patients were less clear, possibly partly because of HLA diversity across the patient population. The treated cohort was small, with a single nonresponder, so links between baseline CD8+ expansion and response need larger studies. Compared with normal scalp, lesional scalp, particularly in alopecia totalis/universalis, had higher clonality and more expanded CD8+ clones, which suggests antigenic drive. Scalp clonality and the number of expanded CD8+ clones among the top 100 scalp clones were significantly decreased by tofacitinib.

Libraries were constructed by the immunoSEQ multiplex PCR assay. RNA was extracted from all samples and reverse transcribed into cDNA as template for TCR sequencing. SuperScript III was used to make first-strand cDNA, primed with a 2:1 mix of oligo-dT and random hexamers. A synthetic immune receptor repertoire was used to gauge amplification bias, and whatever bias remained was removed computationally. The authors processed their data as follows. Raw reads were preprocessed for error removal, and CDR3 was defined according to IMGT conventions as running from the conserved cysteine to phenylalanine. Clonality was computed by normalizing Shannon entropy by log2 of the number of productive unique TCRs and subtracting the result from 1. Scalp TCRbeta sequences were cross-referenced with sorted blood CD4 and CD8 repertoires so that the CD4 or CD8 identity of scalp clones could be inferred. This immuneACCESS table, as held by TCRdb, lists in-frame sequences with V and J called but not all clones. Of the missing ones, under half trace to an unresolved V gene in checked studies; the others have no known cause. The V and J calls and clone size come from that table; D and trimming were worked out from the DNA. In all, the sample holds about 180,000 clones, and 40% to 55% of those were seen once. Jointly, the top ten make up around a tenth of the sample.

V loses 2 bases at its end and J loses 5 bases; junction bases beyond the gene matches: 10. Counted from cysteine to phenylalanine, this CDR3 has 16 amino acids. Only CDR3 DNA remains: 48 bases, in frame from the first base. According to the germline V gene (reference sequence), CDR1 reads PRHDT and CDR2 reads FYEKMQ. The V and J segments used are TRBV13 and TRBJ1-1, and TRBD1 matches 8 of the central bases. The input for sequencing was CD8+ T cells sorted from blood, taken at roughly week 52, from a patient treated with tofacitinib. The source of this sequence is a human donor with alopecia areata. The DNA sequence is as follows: TGTGCCAGCAGCTTAAGGGGACAGGATAGGGGGACTGAAGCTTTCTTT. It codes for CASSLRGQDRGTEAFF.